These 29 T cell receptor beta chains share one sample of origin, sequenced in a study of PD-1 blockade in mismatch repair-deficient tumors (TCRdb year 2017). The method was the immunoSEQ multiplex PCR assay. TCRdb's version of the immuneACCESS table is confined to in-frame rearrangements and falls short of the full clone set. An unresolved V gene accounts for under half of the shortfall where checked; the remainder is of unknown origin. The sample table records 60,000 to 70,000 clones; about 91% of these occur just once. The ten largest make up roughly 13% of the sample. The sequencing here drew on peripheral blood, taken 52 weeks after starting pembrolizumab. The receptors were gathered from an adult with mismatch repair-deficient cancer.

V is TRBV2 and J is TRBJ2-7; the match to TRBD1 covers 7 bases. The CDR3 runs 15 residues. V dropped 5 bases and J dropped 0; count of bases not matched to a gene: 7. Germline V gene sequence: CDR1 SNHLY, CDR2 FYNNEI. The CDR3 DNA sequence: TGTGCCAGCAGTCCAGAGACAGGGAGCTCCTACGAGCAGTACTTC. Its translation: CASSPETGSSYEQYF.

The chain recombines TRBV7-3 with TRBJ1-5, with unresolved D. The V end lost 10 bases, the J end lost 2 bases, and 15 bases lay between the germline ends. This CDR3 has 14 amino acids. Germline CDR1 and CDR2: SGHTA and FQGTGA. The CDR3 region is CANSTRECNQPQHF. CDR3 nucleotides: TGTGCCAACTCTACCCGAGAGTGCAATCAGCCCCAGCATTTT.

This clone was detected once. The chain couples TRBV7-6 to TRBJ2-1, with 8 nucleotides matching TRBD2. After removal of 2 bases from V and 8 bases from J, the junction contained 11 bases not matched to a gene. The CDR3 is 16 amino acids. The germline CDR1 and CDR2 sequences are SGHVS and FNYEAQ. The CDR3 DNA is TGTGCCAGCAGCTTATATTTAACGGGAGGGCCTCATGAGCAGTTCTTC. It encodes CASSLYLTGGPHEQFF.

This chain's CDR3 is CASSRIQPPGQGDLSSYEQYF. In nucleotides, the CDR3 is TGCGCCAGCAGCCGAATTCAACCCCCGGGACAGGGGGACCTCAGCTCCTACGAGCAGTACTTC. The rearrangement links TRBV4-1 to TRBJ2-7; 11 positions agree with TRBD1. V lost 4 bases and J lost 0; bases outside the gene matches: 20. From germline, CDR1 is MGHRA and CDR2 YSYEKL. The CDR3 contains 21 residues.

The chain uses TRBV11-2 and TRBJ2-1; TRBD2 matches 9 bases. In germline, CDR1 is SGHAT, CDR2 FQNNGV. The CDR3 consists of 17 residues. V gave up 0 bases and J gave up 12 bases; unmatched junction bases: 15. DNA for the CDR3: TGTGCCAGCAGCTTAGAAGCTACGCGGGAGGGCCGGGGAGTGCAGTTCTTC. It codes for CASSLEATREGRGVQFF.

V usage is TRBV7-9 and J usage is TRBJ1-4, with D possibly matching TRBD1 (5 bases). The CDR3 contains 12 residues. The ends were cut back, 5 bases at V and 8 bases at J, with 9 bases in the middle. The V gene's germline CDR1 is SEHNR and CDR2 FQNEAQ (reference sequence). The CDR3 region has the DNA TGTGCCAGCAGCGAAGAGGGGGAAAAACTGTTTTTT. Translated, it gives CASSEEGEKLFF. The entire variable domain, with the rest obtained from reference TRBV7-9 and TRBJ1-4, is as follows: DTGVSQNPRHKITKRGQNVTFRCDPISEHNRLYWYRQTLGQGPEFLTYFQNEAQLEKSRLLSDRFSAERPKGSFSTLEIQRTEQGDSAMYLCASSEEGEKLFFGSGTQLSVL.

The chain links TRBV29-1 to TRBJ2-7, with D perhaps TRBD2 (6 bases). Germline V gene sequence: CDR1 SQVTM, CDR2 ANQGSEA. Trimming left V 5 bases short and J 0 bases short, with 14 bases between. CDR3 length equals 14 residues. CDR3 region: CSVLSSASSYEQYF. DNA for the CDR3: TGCAGCGTTCTCTCTAGCGCAAGCTCCTACGAGCAGTACTTC.

The chain recombines TRBV27 with TRBJ2-3, with TRBD2 matching 11 bases. Germline CDR1 reads MNHEY; CDR2 reads SMNVEV (reference sequence). The CDR3 sequence is 17 residues long. V was pared by 1 base and J by 2 bases, with 5 bases of the junction left unmatched. CDR3 nucleotides: TGTGCCAGCAGTTTATTAGCGGGAGGGTCTTCCACAGATACGCAGTATTTT. Translation: CASSLLAGGSSTDTQYF.

The V call is TRBV5-1, the J call TRBJ2-7; tentatively, D is TRBD1 or TRBD2 (5 bases each). The V gene's germline CDR1 is SGHRS and CDR2 YFSETQ. The CDR3 sequence is 16 residues long. V lost 4 bases to trimming and J lost 0 bases, with 17 bases between them. The CDR3 DNA reads as TGCGCCAGCAGCCTAACCCCCGGGACGCTCTCCTACGAGCAGTACTTC. Translation: CASSLTPGTLSYEQYF.

The rearrangement uses TRBV27 and TRBJ2-5, with 8 bases fitting TRBD2. The trim removed 2 bases at V and 4 bases at J, leaving 6 bases unmatched. This CDR3 has 15 residues. Germline-derived CDR1 and CDR2 are MNHEY and SMNVEV (reference sequence). CDR3 residues: CASSLGSGAPETQYF. Written as DNA, the CDR3 is TGTGCCAGCAGTTTAGGTAGCGGGGCTCCAGAGACCCAGTACTTC.

The rearrangement links TRBV4-1 to TRBJ2-5; D gene unclear. The CDR3 sequence is 16 residues long. Germline CDR1 MGHRA, CDR2 YSYEKL. V dropped 1 base and J dropped 1 base, with 13 bases sitting between them. The CDR3 sequence: CASSQGLPLLQETQYF. CDR3 DNA sequence: TGCGCCAGCAGCCAAGGGCTACCCCTGCTCCAAGAGACCCAGTACTTC.

This rearrangement joins TRBV15 to TRBJ1-5; D gene unclear. Germline V gene lookup returns CDR1 LNHNV and CDR2 YYDKDF (reference sequence). The CDR3 covers 12 residues. Trimming left V 0 bases short and J 9 bases short, with 6 bases between. The CDR3 loop reads CATSRDTGPQHF. The CDR3 DNA reads TGTGCCACCAGCAGAGATACCGGGCCCCAGCATTTT.

Here the CDR3 reads CASSLGAGSYNEQFF. DNA of the CDR3: TGTGCCAGCAGCTTAGGAGCGGGATCTTACAATGAGCAGTTCTTC. The chain carries TRBV11-3 and TRBJ2-1; 7 bases are a match to TRBD2. The CDR3 is 15 residues long. Germline CDR1 and CDR2: SGHNT and YENEEA. V was pared by 1 base and J by 4 bases, with 4 bases of the junction left unmatched.

This clone appeared once. The chain joins TRBV5-6 to TRBJ2-5; the D gene could be TRBD1 or TRBD2 (5 bases each). V gave up 3 bases and J gave up 1 base, with 13 bases separating them. The CDR3 runs 15 residues. Germline V lookup: CDR1 SGHDT, CDR2 YYEEEE. The CDR3 here is CASSSLGAIQETQYF. Written as DNA, the CDR3 is TGTGCCAGCAGCTCCCTCGGGGCTATCCAAGAGACCCAGTACTTC.

This chain links TRBV28 with TRBJ1-2; D may be TRBD1 (6 bases). Per the germline V gene, CDR1 is MDHEN and CDR2 is SYDVKM. This CDR3 is 13 amino acids long. V was trimmed by 10 bases and J by 8 bases, leaving 20 bases between them. The CDR3 nucleotides read TGTGCCACAAAAACGGGACAACCTGGGGGCTACACCTTC. Amino acid sequence: CATKTGQPGGYTF.

J is TRBJ2-3 and V is TRBV28; a possible D gene is TRBD1 (5 bases). The V and J ends lost 4 bases and 0 bases respectively, with 11 bases between them. This CDR3 is built from 15 residues. CDR1 MDHEN and CDR2 SYDVKM come from the germline V gene. CDR3 loop: CASSSLGASTDTQYF. CDR3 nucleotide sequence: TGTGCCAGCAGTTCCTTAGGGGCTAGCACAGATACGCAGTATTTT.

This clone has just a few counts. Additional DNA sequences in this sample encode the identical CDR3. The chain is built from TRBV4-1 and TRBJ2-7; tentative D call: TRBD1 (6 bases). Germline CDR1 reads MGHRA; CDR2 reads YSYEKL. V lost 1 base to trimming and J lost 2 bases, with 6 bases between them. The CDR3 sequence is 13 residues long. The CDR3 DNA reads as TGCGCCAGCAGCCAAGGACAGGCCTACGAGCAGTACTTC. Translation: CASSQGQAYEQYF.

The V call is TRBV19, the J call TRBJ2-1; perhaps TRBD2 as D (6 bases). Trimming stripped 5 bases from V and 15 bases from J, with 14 bases between. Looked up from germline, CDR1 is LNHDA and CDR2 is SQIVND (reference sequence). The CDR3 is 11 amino acids. CDR3 region: CASSLGGRLFF. As DNA, the CDR3 is TGTGCCAGTAGTCTGGGGGGACGGCTGTTCTTC.

This chain connects TRBV10-3 to TRBJ2-7, with TRBD2 matching over 8 bases. With 2 bases clipped from V and 4 bases from J, the junction kept 7 bases outside the gene matches. The germline gives CDR1 ENHRY, CDR2 SYGVKD. This CDR3 spans 15 amino acids. The CDR3 protein is CAISEPIGGEYEQYF. The CDR3 region has the DNA TGTGCCATCAGTGAGCCGATCGGGGGGGAATACGAGCAGTACTTC.

The chain uses TRBV11-2 and TRBJ2-3; 9 nucleotides match TRBD2. The CDR3 consists of 17 residues. Germline lookup yields CDR1 SGHAT and CDR2 FQNNGV. The V gene end was trimmed by 5 bases and the J gene end by 0 bases; junction bases not matched to a gene: 9. The CDR3 DNA follows: TGTGCCAGCAGCCCGGCAGCGGGAGGTCTGAGCACAGATACGCAGTATTTT. Translating gives CASSPAAGGLSTDTQYF.

The V call is TRBV28, the J call TRBJ2-7; maybe TRBD1 (6 bases). V was clipped by 7 bases and J by 3 bases, with 13 bases between them. This CDR3 has 13 residues. In germline, CDR1 is MDHEN, CDR2 SYDVKM. The CDR3 reads CASKRTDFYEQYF. The CDR3 nucleotides are TGTGCCAGCAAAAGGACAGATTTCTACGAGCAGTACTTC.

The CDR3 reads CASSRGAGSYEQYF. CDR3 sequence (DNA): TGTGCCAGCTCTCGGGGCGCTGGGTCCTACGAGCAGTACTTC. This chain joins TRBV7-2 and TRBJ2-7; the D call may be TRBD1 or TRBD2 (5 bases each). Trimming left V 8 bases short and J 1 base short, with 15 bases between. CDR1 is SGHTA, CDR2 FQGNSA, per germline. The CDR3 spans 14 residues.

This rearrangement joins TRBV5-4 to TRBJ1-2; 7 bases are shared with TRBD1. The CDR3 sequence is 14 residues long. The ends lost 0 bases at V and 2 bases at J; junction bases unmatched: 1. In germline, CDR1 is SGHNT, CDR2 YYREEE (reference sequence). The CDR3 loop is CASSLGQGNYGYTF. The CDR3 bases are TGTGCCAGCAGCTTGGGACAGGGAAACTATGGCTACACCTTC.

V and J are TRBV6-6 and TRBJ1-2; no definite D call. The CDR3 consists of 14 residues. Germline lookup yields CDR1 MNHNY and CDR2 SVGAGI (reference sequence). V shed 7 bases and J shed 4 bases, with 16 bases lying between them. CDR3 sequence (DNA): TGTGCCAGCAAGCCCGCAGCTTTCGTCTATGGCTACACCTTC. Residues: CASKPAAFVYGYTF.

The CDR3, as DNA: TGCGCCAGCAGCCAAGCGACAGGGCCAGATACGCAGTATTTT. Encoded protein: CASSQATGPDTQYF. The rearrangement joins TRBV4-1 to TRBJ2-3, with 7 bases fitting TRBD1. This CDR3 has 14 residues. With 1 base clipped from V and 4 bases from J, the junction kept 2 bases outside the gene matches. Per germline, CDR1 MGHRA and CDR2 YSYEKL.

The chain uses TRBV7-2 and TRBJ2-7, with 13 bases aligning to TRBD2. Germline CDR1 reads SGHTA; CDR2 reads FQGNSA. After removal of 1 base from V and 2 bases from J, the junction contained 2 bases not matched to a gene. CDR3 length: 16 residues. Here the CDR3 DNA reads TGTGCCAGCAGCTTAGTGACTAGCGGGGGGCCCTACGAGCAGTACTTC. Translating it yields CASSLVTSGGPYEQYF.

This chain links TRBV5-6 with TRBJ1-1, with D hard to call. CDR1 is SGHDT, CDR2 YYEEEE, per germline. Trimming cost V 6 bases and J 2 bases, with 14 bases left between them. The CDR3 runs 14 residues. The CDR3 sequence is CASISGRFNTEAFF. The CDR3 DNA is TGTGCCAGCATTAGTGGCAGGTTCAACACTGAAGCTTTCTTT.

CDR3 protein: CASSQITLRGSGELFF. In DNA form, the CDR3 reads TGCGCCAGCAGCCAGATTACCCTACGGGGGAGCGGGGAGCTGTTTTTT. This chain connects TRBV4-1 to TRBJ2-2, with D perhaps TRBD2 (6 bases). The CDR3 runs to 16 residues. The germline V and J ends were trimmed by 3 bases and 7 bases, with 18 bases remaining between them. Germline values: CDR1 MGHRA, CDR2 YSYEKL.

This chain uses TRBV19 with TRBJ2-7; 7 bases are a match to TRBD1. The length of the CDR3 is 15 residues. CDR1 and CDR2 (germline): LNHDA, SQIVND (reference sequence). The J segment lost 5 bases and the V segment lost 5 bases, leaving 12 bases of the junction unmatched. CDR3 residues: CASSLAGTAPNEQYF. The DNA of the CDR3 is TGTGCCAGTAGTTTGGCCGGGACAGCCCCCAACGAGCAGTACTTC.